These 12 T cell receptor beta chains were all obtained from the same sample, sequenced in a study of blood T cell repertoires in COVID-19. Clones were sequenced by immunoSEQ multiplex PCR, and TCRdb holds only the in-frame ones, with some missing. The table has roughly 60,000 clones, 72% seen once. The sequencing input was peripheral blood. Every receptor here comes from a woman in her 70s with COVID-19, enrolled during active disease.

The chain uses TRBV10-3 and TRBJ2-5; 8 bases line up with TRBD1. There are 15 residues in the CDR3. CDR1 and CDR2 (germline): ENHRY, SYGVKD. The V segment lost 2 bases and the J segment 4 bases; nucleotides outside the gene matches: 6. The CDR3 is CAISEGQGARETQYF. DNA for the CDR3: TGTGCCATCAGTGAGGGCCAGGGGGCTCGAGAGACCCAGTACTTC.

The rearrangement uses TRBV29-1 and TRBJ1-3; D perhaps matches TRBD1 (5 bases). Germline loops: CDR1 SQVTM, CDR2 ANQGSEA. V was pared by 5 bases and J by 0 bases, with 11 bases between. The CDR3 runs 14 residues. This CDR3 is CSVWGGFSGNTIYF. CDR3 DNA sequence: TGCAGCGTTTGGGGGGGGTTCTCTGGAAACACCATATATTTT.

This clone was picked up a small number of times. V gene TRBV5-4 combines with J gene TRBJ2-4, with TRBD1 identical over 8 bases. J was trimmed by 4 bases and V by 2 bases; bases with no gene match: 5. Per germline, CDR1 SGHNT and CDR2 YYREEE (reference sequence). The CDR3 consists of 15 residues. In DNA, the CDR3 is TGTGCCAGCAGCTTTGAGGGGGACAGGAAAAACATTCAGTACTTC. Translation gives CASSFEGDRKNIQYF.

The chain is built from TRBV18 and TRBJ2-1, with unresolved D. V was cut by 3 bases and J by 9 bases, with 15 bases left in between. CDR1 is KGHSH, CDR2 LQKENI, per germline. This CDR3 contains 14 residues. The CDR3 DNA reads TGTGCCAGCTCACCTCCCGAGCTAGGTCCTGAGCAGTTCTTC. This sequence encodes CASSPPELGPEQFF.

In its sample, this clone was seen a few times. The chain uses TRBV7-3 and TRBJ2-1; TRBD2 matches at 9 bases. The germline V gene encodes CDR1 SGHTA and CDR2 FQGTGA. This CDR3 is 16 amino acids long. Trimming cost V 5 bases and J 7 bases; bases outside gene matches: 12. CDR3 bases: TGTGCCAGCAGCCGGAATAGCGGGAGCTCCAGGAATGAGCAGTTCTTC. Translated: CASSRNSGSSRNEQFF.

The chain links TRBV9 to TRBJ2-1; D is possibly TRBD2 (6 bases). The CDR3 length is 13 residues. Germline CDR1 SGDLS, CDR2 YYNGEE. V was clipped by 4 bases and J by 9 bases, with 14 bases between them. The CDR3 here is CASSSLRGSEQFF. The CDR3 DNA reads TGTGCCAGCAGCTCCCTACGGGGGAGTGAGCAGTTCTTC.

As to this clone: Sequence at one end of the junction differs from germline and may be a read error. The chain links TRBV7-7 to TRBJ2-1; the match to TRBD1 covers 7 bases. CDR3 length: 15 residues. CDR1 SSHAT and CDR2 FNYEAQ come from the germline V gene (reference sequence). CDR3 coding DNA: TGTGCTAGCAGCAAGGGACAGAGCCTCTACAATGAGCAGTTCTTC. Translating it yields CASSKGQSLYNEQFF.

This chain links TRBV28 with TRBJ2-4; 7 bases are a match to TRBD1. J was trimmed by 6 bases and V by 7 bases; bases with no gene match: 15. The germline gives CDR1 MDHEN, CDR2 SYDVKM. This CDR3 has 16 residues. Here the CDR3 DNA reads TGTGCCAGCACCGCCACCGGACAGGCCACAGGAAACATTCAGTACTTC. It yields the protein CASTATGQATGNIQYF.

V is TRBV7-9 and J is TRBJ1-1; D gene unclear. CDR3 size: 13 residues. The V end lost 2 bases, the J end lost 3 bases, and 7 bases lay between the germline ends. The germline V gene encodes CDR1 SEHNR and CDR2 FQNEAQ (reference sequence). The CDR3 sequence: CASSLTMDTEAFF. CDR3 bases: TGTGCCAGCAGCTTAACTATGGACACTGAAGCTTTCTTT. Filled out from reference TRBV7-9 and TRBJ1-1, the complete variable domain reads DTGVSQNPRHKITKRGQNVTFRCDPISEHNRLYWYRQTLGQGPEFLTYFQNEAQLEKSRLLSDRFSAERPKGSFSTLEIQRTEQGDSAMYLCASSLTMDTEAFFGQGTRLTVV.

This clone is medium-sized. The V gene is TRBV11-3, the J gene TRBJ1-1, with 9 bases lining up with TRBD1. The CDR3 contains 14 residues. The V gene's germline CDR1 is SGHNT and CDR2 YENEEA. The junction had 7 bases not matched to a gene; V was cut back by 1 base and J by 10 bases. CDR3 region: CASSLVFDRGVAFF. Here the CDR3 DNA reads TGTGCCAGCAGCTTAGTCTTTGACAGGGGGGTAGCTTTCTTT.

This chain connects TRBV5-1 to TRBJ1-1; perhaps TRBD1 as D (6 bases). Germline V lookup: CDR1 SGHRS, CDR2 YFSETQ. CDR3 size: 16 residues. With 4 bases removed from V and 6 bases from J, the gap between germline ends came to 22 bases. The DNA for the CDR3 is TGCGCCAGCAGCAGGACAGTCCTAGGTAGGGATGCTGAAGCTTTCTTT. This codes for CASSRTVLGRDAEAFF.

The J gene is TRBJ2-2, the V gene TRBV2, with 8 bases that match TRBD2. This CDR3 contains 15 residues. The ends lost 7 bases at V and 6 bases at J; junction bases unmatched: 10. Germline V gives CDR1 SNHLY, CDR2 FYNNEI. CDR3 region: CASTQWSGSSGELFF. CDR3 DNA sequence: TGTGCCAGCACCCAGTGGAGCGGGAGCTCCGGGGAGCTGTTTTTT.